In this sample, the clone carrying this T cell receptor beta chain turned up a few times. Data came from immunoSEQ multiplex PCR; TCRdb stores just in-frame clones and leaves some out. The table lists about 110,000 clones, approximately 90% of them singletons. Relapse after autologous stem cell transplantation occurred in every patient, and brentuximab vedotin exposure varied. These data belong to a study of PD-1 blockade in classical Hodgkin lymphoma. The CDR3 spans 13 residues. Per germline, CDR1 SGHAT and CDR2 FQNNGV. V was clipped by 1 base and J by 5 bases, with 9 bases between them. The material sequenced was peripheral blood mononuclear cells (PBMCs), taken before the second cycle of nivolumab. The rearrangement uses TRBV11-2 and TRBJ2-7; TRBD2 is a possible D gene (5 bases). This TCR was recovered from a human donor with classical Hodgkin lymphoma. CDR3 protein: CASSLVFGDEQYF. CDR3 sequence (DNA): TGTGCCAGCAGCTTAGTTTTCGGGGACGAGCAGTACTTC.